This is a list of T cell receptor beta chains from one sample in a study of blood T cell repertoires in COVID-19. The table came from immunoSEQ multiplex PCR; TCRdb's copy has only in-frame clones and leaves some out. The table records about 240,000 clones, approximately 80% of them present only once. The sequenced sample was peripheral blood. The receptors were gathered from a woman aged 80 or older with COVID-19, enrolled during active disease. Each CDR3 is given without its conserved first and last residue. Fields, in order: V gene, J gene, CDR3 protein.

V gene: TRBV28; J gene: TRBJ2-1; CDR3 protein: ASSITSGGLREQF
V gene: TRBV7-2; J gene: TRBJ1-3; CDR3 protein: ASSAQGGYSGNTIY
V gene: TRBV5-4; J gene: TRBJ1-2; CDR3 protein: ASSFSGGGYGYT
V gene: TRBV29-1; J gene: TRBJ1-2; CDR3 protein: SVKTGLGYT
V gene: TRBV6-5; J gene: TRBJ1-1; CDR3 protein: ASSYRDRGTEAF
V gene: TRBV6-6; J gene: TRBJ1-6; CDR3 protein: ASTLDGTENSPLH
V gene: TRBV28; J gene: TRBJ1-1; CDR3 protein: ASSTGSARGLAEAF
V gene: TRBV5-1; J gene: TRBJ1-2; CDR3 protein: ASSLVPGTSYGYT
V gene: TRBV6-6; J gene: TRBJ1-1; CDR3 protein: ASSYSLRAF
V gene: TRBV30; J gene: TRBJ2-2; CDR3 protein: AWRTGGAGTGELF
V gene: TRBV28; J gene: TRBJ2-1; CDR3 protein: ASSLKSNEQF
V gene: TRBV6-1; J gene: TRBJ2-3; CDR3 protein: ASSEPKRTNTDTQY
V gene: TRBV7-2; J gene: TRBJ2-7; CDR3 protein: ASSPASGRSAYEQY
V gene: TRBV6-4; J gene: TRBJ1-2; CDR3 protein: ASSDSTRGGYT
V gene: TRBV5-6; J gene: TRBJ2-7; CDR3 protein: ASNSRDRGYYEQY
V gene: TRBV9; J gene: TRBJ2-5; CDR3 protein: ASSGPGTGTMTQY
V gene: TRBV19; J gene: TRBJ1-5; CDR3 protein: ASSVSGGNGPQH
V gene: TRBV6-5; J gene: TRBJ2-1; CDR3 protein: ASSTGLAGANEQF
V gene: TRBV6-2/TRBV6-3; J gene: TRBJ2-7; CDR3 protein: ASSPSTGGPYEQY
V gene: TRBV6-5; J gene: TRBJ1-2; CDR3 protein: ASSLGGQGYGYT
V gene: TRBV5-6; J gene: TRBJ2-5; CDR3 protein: ASSESGTGTGETQY
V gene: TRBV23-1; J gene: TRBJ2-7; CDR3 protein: ASIQPSYYEQY
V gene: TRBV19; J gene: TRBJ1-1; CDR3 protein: ASSRGRNTEAF
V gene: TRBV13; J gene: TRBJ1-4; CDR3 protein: ASGRRTGSAEKLF
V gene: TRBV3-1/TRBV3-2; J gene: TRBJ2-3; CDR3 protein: ASSLGLAGAGDTQY
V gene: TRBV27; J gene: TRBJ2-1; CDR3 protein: ASSETPSRYNEQF
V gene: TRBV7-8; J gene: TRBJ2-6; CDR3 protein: ASSLGGRAGANVLT
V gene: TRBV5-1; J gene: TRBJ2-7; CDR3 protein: ASSLLTGQGQNEQY
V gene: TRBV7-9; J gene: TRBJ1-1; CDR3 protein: ASSLANRGTDTEAF
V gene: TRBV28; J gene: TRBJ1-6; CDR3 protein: ASSAQGARAPLH
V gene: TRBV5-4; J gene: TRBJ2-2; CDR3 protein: ASSLGQRGSGELF
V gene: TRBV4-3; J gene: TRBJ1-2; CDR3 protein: ASSQDDETGYGYT
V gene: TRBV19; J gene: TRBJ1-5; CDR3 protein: ASSIGYIRTNRGPQH
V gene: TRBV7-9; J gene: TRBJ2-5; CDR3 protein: ASSATGGVETQY
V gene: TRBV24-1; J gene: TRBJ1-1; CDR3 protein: ATSAAAAVGNTEAF
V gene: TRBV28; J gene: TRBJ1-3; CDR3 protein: ASSLTGNGNTIY
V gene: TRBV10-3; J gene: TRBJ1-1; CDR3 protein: AIRATGDTEAF
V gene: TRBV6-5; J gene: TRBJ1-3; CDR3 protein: ASSSALQDSGNTIY
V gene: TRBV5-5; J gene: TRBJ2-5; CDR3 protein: ASSPLTRDSQETQY
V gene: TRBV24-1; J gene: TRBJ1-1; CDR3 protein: ATSDLTGFREAF
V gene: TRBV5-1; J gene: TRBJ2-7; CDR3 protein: ASSYPVTAGAARLGQY